The present T cell receptor (beta chain) was sequenced within a study of chemoradiotherapy in HPV16-positive cancers. The wider study: Two HPV16-positive patients' cells yielded candidate HPV-specific clones and common motifs.

CDR3 size: 12 residues. The germline V gene has CDR1 LGHNA and CDR2 YNFKEQ. The V end lost 3 bases, the J end lost 3 bases, and 5 bases lay between the germline ends. Overall study findings and caveats: HPV-responsive T-cell expansion during chemoradiotherapy was linked to improved recurrence-free survival in HPV16-positive patients.

As for this clone: Its target is not known.

Samples were taken several times over chemoradiotherapy. Repertoires were generated with immunoSEQ multiplex PCR, while TCRdb's copy carries only in-frame clones and drops some. Of around 30,000 clones listed, approximately 89% are singletons. The source of this sequence is a human donor with HPV-associated anogenital cancer. The source was blood, collected from a patient who underwent chemoradiotherapy. The chain employs TRBV4-2 and TRBJ1-1; D remains unclear. CDR3 in amino acids: CASSQSHTEAFF. The CDR3 coding sequence is TGTGCCAGCAGCCAGTCCCACACTGAAGCTTTCTTT.